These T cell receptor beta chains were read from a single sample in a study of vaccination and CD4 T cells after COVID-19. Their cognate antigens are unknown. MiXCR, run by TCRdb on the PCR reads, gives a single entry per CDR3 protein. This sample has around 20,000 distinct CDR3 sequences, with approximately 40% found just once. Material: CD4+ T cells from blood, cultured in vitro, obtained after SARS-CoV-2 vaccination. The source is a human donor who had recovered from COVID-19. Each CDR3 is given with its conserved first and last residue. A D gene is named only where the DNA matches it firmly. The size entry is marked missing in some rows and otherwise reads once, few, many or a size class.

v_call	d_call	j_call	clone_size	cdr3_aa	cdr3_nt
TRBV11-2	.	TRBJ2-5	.	CASSLDLETQYF	TGTGCCAGCAGCTTAGATTTGGAGACCCAGTACTTC
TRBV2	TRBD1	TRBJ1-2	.	CASSGQGVEGYTF	TGTGCCAGCAGTGGACAGGGGGTGGAAGGCTACACCTTC
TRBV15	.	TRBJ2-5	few	CATSRDNGNEEEETQYF	TGTGCCACCAGCAGAGATAACGGCAACGAGGAAGAAGAGACCCAGTACTTC
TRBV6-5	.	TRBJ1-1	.	CASSYGGRGTEAFF	TGTGCCAGCAGTTACGGGGGCCGGGGCACTGAAGCTTTCTTT
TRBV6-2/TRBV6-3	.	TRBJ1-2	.	CASSPSRVGYTF	TGTGCCAGCAGTCCAAGCCGTGTGGGCTACACCTTC
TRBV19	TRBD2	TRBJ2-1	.	CAQKKSGGRGYEQFF	TGTGCCCAAAAGAAGAGCGGGGGCAGGGGATATGAGCAGTTCTTC
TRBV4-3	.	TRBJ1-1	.	CASSQVGTAEAFF	TGCGCCAGCAGCCAAGTTGGAACGGCTGAAGCTTTCTTT
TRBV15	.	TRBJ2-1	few	CATSTGYNEQFF	TGTGCCACCAGCACAGGTTACAATGAGCAGTTCTTC
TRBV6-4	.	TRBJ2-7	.	CASSGGRGREDEQYF	TGTGCCAGCAGTGGCGGACGGGGAAGGGAGGACGAGCAGTACTTC
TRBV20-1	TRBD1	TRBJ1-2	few	CSARDPQGASDGYTF	TGCAGTGCTAGAGATCCCCAGGGGGCCAGCGATGGCTACACCTTC
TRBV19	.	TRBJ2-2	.	CASSIQSFTGELFF	TGTGCCAGTAGTATCCAGAGTTTCACCGGGGAGCTGTTTTTT
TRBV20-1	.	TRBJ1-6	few	CSARVPRTGQSPLHF	TGCAGTGCTAGAGTACCTAGGACGGGACAATCACCCCTCCACTTT
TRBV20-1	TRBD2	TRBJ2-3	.	CSAGQLAGRTDTQYF	TGCAGTGCTGGACAGCTAGCGGGGCGCACAGATACGCAGTATTTT
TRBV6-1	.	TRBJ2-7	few	CASRIDQGRREQYF	TGTGCCAGCAGGATAGATCAGGGGCGCCGGGAGCAGTACTTC
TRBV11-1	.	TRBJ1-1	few	CASSLGDARALSEAFF	TGTGCCAGCAGCTTAGGAGATGCCAGGGCCTTGAGTGAAGCTTTCTTT
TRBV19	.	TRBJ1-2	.	CASSMDRRHNYGYTF	TGTGCCAGTAGTATGGACAGAAGACACAACTATGGCTACACCTTC